This paragraph covers one T cell receptor (beta chain) sequence. No antigen is known for it. This entry is derived from a study of Ad26.COV2.S vaccination and SARS-CoV-2 variants. Study as a whole: Among those in the COV1001 Ad26.COV2.S trial arm was the donor. Ad26.COV2.S given intramuscularly, once or twice 56 days apart.

Repertoires were generated with immunoSEQ multiplex PCR, while TCRdb's copy carries only in-frame clones and drops some. The sample shows roughly 450,000 clones, around nine tenths of them seen only once. CDR3 size: 17 residues. The ends lost 5 bases at V and 4 bases at J; junction bases unmatched: 9. CDR1 is LGHNA, CDR2 YSLEER, per germline. Treatment meaning: about 20 received Ad26.COV2.S at low or high dose, single or two shots; about 5 received placebo; per-sample allocation not given. Samples came from day 63 after the first vaccine or placebo injection. Overall study findings and caveats: Overall T cell responses may have been underestimated by the analyses of TCR breadth and depth.

V and J are TRBV4-3 and TRBJ2-3, with 13 bases aligning to TRBD2. Sequenced material: peripheral blood, taken in a trial of Ad26.COV2.S vaccine versus placebo. This clonotype was obtained from a person between 18 and 59 years old who received the Ad26.COV2.S COVID-19 vaccine or a placebo. DNA of the CDR3: TGCGCCAGCAGCACTTATACTAGCGGGAGGGCGCCAGATACGCAGTATTTT. Amino acid sequence: CASSTYTSGRAPDTQYF.